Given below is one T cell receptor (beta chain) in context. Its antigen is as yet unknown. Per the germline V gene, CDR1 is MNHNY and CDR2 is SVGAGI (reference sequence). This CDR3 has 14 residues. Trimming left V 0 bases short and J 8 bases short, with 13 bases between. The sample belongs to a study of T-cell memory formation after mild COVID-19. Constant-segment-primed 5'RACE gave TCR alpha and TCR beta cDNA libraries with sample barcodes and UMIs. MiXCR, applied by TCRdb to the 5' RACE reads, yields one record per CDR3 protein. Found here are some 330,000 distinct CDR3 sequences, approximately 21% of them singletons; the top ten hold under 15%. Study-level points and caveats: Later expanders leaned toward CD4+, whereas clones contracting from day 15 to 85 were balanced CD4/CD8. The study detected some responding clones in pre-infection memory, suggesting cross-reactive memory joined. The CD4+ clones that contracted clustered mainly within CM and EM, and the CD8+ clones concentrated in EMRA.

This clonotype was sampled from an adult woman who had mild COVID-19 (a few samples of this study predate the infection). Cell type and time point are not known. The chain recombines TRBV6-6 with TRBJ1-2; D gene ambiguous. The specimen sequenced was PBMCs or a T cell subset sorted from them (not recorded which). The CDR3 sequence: CASSYSEGVGGYTF. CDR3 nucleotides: TGTGCCAGCAGTTACTCGGAGGGTGTCGGCGGCTACACCTTC.